These 11 T cell receptor beta chains were sequenced from one sample in a study of OX40 agonist ivuxolimab in advanced cancers. Data came from immunoSEQ multiplex PCR; TCRdb stores just in-frame clones and leaves some out. The sample comprises roughly 41,000 clones, about 91% of which are singletons, and roughly 4.4% rests with the top ten. The source material was CD4+ or CD8+ T cells sorted from blood, sampled in a trial of the OX40 agonist ivuxolimab. All receptors come from an adult with an advanced solid tumor such as melanoma, head and neck, liver or kidney cancer.

The chain combines TRBV11-2 with TRBJ1-6; D gene ambiguous. The germline V and J ends were trimmed by 4 bases and 10 bases, with 8 bases remaining between them. CDR1 and CDR2 (germline): SGHAT, FQNNGV. The CDR3 consists of 12 residues. In DNA, the CDR3 is TGTGCCAGCAGCTCCTGGGGATCACCCCTCCACTTT. Translated: CASSSWGSPLHF.

This clone was picked up one time. The V and J genes are TRBV27 and TRBJ1-1; weak D call: TRBD1 (5 bases). V dropped 4 bases and J dropped 4 bases, with 16 bases sitting between them. Germline V lookup: CDR1 MNHEY, CDR2 SMNVEV (reference sequence). This CDR3 has 15 amino acids. The CDR3 DNA reads TGTGCCAGCAGTTCGAGACAGACTGGATCCACTGAAGCTTTCTTT. Encoded protein: CASSSRQTGSTEAFF.

The rearrangement uses TRBV5-8 and TRBJ2-5; 11 nucleotides match TRBD1. The germline CDR1 and CDR2 sequences are SGHTS and YDEGEE. The CDR3 has 14 residues. After removal of 4 bases from V and 4 bases from J, the junction contained 3 bases not matched to a gene. The CDR3 bases are TGTGCCAGCAGCCCCGGGACAGGGGGAGAGACCCAGTACTTC. Residues: CASSPGTGGETQYF.

The chain recombines TRBV23-1 with TRBJ2-2; the D gene is possibly TRBD1 (5 bases). TRBV23-1 is an open reading frame, and its role is uncertain. With 8 bases removed from V and 7 bases from J, the gap between germline ends came to 17 bases. The CDR3 runs to 14 residues. The CDR3 DNA is TGCGCCAGCGCTGCCAAGGGGATTCTCGGGGAGCTGTTTTTT. It encodes CASAAKGILGELFF.

This chain joins TRBV4-3 and TRBJ2-2; TRBD2 matches at 10 bases. With V trimmed by 3 bases and J by 1 base, 2 bases remained unmatched. The CDR3 runs 16 residues. Per the germline V gene, CDR1 is LGHNA and CDR2 is YSLEER. The CDR3 bases are TGCGCCAGCAGCCAGGGACTAGCGAAGAACACCGGGGAGCTGTTTTTT. Protein sequence: CASSQGLAKNTGELFF.

The gene calls are TRBV4-1 and TRBJ2-2; D possibly corresponds to TRBD1 (6 bases). V shed 6 bases and J shed 3 bases, with 17 bases lying between them. The CDR3 spans 16 residues. Germline values: CDR1 MGHRA, CDR2 YSYEKL. This CDR3 reads CASRISVGHYTGELFF. The CDR3 nucleotides read TGCGCCAGCAGGATAAGTGTGGGACACTACACCGGGGAGCTGTTTTTT.

This clone has just one count. This sequence joins TRBV9 and TRBJ2-5; TRBD2 matches 9 bases. Germline loops: CDR1 SGDLS, CDR2 YYNGEE. CDR3 length: 17 amino acids. The V gene end was trimmed by 2 bases and the J gene end by 11 bases; junction bases not matched to a gene: 19. The CDR3 nucleotides are TGTGCCAGCAGCGTGGACCTTGGGGTGAGCGGGAGGACGCAGCAGTACTTC. It specifies CASSVDLGVSGRTQQYF.

This clone was seen a few times. The junction and the germline gene differ at one end; a read error may be behind it. The chain uses TRBV2 and TRBJ1-1, with no clear D. This CDR3 is 15 amino acids long. CDR1 is SNHLY, CDR2 FYNNEI, per germline. The CDR3 region is CASREGVRVNTEAFF. CDR3 bases: TGTGCCAGCAGAGAAGGAGTTCGGGTGAACACTGAAGCTTTCTTT.

The chain combines TRBV4-2 with TRBJ1-2, with TRBD1 matching 7 bases. The germline V gene has CDR1 LGHNA and CDR2 YNFKEQ. This CDR3 spans 14 amino acids. V trimming: 5 bases; J trimming: 4 bases; junction bases outside the gene matches: 7. The CDR3 nucleotides are TGTGCCAGCAGCTCCAGGGGGGCCCCCTATGGCTACACCTTC. Residues: CASSSRGAPYGYTF.

This clone was counted once. This chain joins TRBV4-1 and TRBJ1-1, with a tentative D call TRBD1 (6 bases). V was cut by 0 bases and J by 2 bases, with 19 bases left in between. Per the germline V gene, CDR1 is MGHRA and CDR2 is YSYEKL. The length of the CDR3 is 18 residues. The CDR3 sequence: CASSQESRGMGLNTEAFF. Here the CDR3 DNA reads TGCGCCAGCAGCCAAGAGAGCAGGGGTATGGGACTAAACACTGAAGCTTTCTTT.

The rearrangement links TRBV28 to TRBJ2-7; weak D call: TRBD1 (6 bases). Germline values: CDR1 MDHEN, CDR2 SYDVKM. Between the trimmed V and J ends, which lost 4 bases and 6 bases, there was a span of 22 bases. This CDR3 is 16 amino acids long. CDR3 DNA sequence: TGTGCCAGCAGTTACTCACCTATAACAGGGTTTGGCGAGCAGTACGTC. Translating it yields CASSYSPITGFGEQYV.